These 31 T cell receptor beta chains share one sample of origin, sequenced in a study of T-cell memory formation after mild COVID-19. TCRdb re-derived calls from the 5' RACE reads in MiXCR, one entry per CDR3 protein. The sample includes roughly 250,000 distinct CDR3 sequences, roughly a sixth of them seen just once. Sequencing was done on a sample of PBMCs or a T cell subset sorted from them (not recorded which). These receptors were collected from a man aged 18 to 29 who had mild COVID-19 (a few samples of this study predate the infection). Cell type and time point are not known.

This clonotype was counted a few times. The chain carries TRBV6-6 and TRBJ2-3; D tentatively reads TRBD1 or TRBD2 (5 bases each). The CDR3 consists of 16 residues. Germline CDR1 and CDR2: MNHNY and SVGAGI (reference sequence). Trimming removed 1 base at V and 0 bases at J, with 11 bases between. CDR3 in amino acids: CASSYWGGGSTDTQYF. DNA for the CDR3: TGTGCCAGCAGTTACTGGGGTGGGGGTAGCACAGATACGCAGTATTTT.

The chain combines TRBV11-2 with TRBJ2-5; TRBD1 or TRBD2 may be the D gene (5 bases each). Germline V gives CDR1 SGHAT, CDR2 FQNNGV. The CDR3 has 15 residues. V gave up 3 bases and J gave up 1 base, with 12 bases separating them. The CDR3 nucleotides read TGTGCCAGCAGCTTGGGACCAACGTCCCAAGAGACCCAGTACTTC. This codes for CASSLGPTSQETQYF.

This clonotype was counted between two and nine times. This chain uses TRBV15 with TRBJ1-1; 8 bases match TRBD1. The CDR3 length is 15 residues. In germline, CDR1 is LNHNV, CDR2 YYDKDF (reference sequence). V dropped 3 bases and J dropped 1; count of bases not matched to a gene: 4. The CDR3 nucleotides read TGTGCCACCAGCAGGGCCGGGACAGGGAACACTGAAGCTTTCTTT. This encodes CATSRAGTGNTEAFF.

This clonotype came up a few times. The rearrangement links TRBV4-1 to TRBJ1-4; D gene unclear. The V gene lost 3 bases and the J gene lost 5 bases, with 13 bases spanning the gap. This CDR3 spans 15 amino acids. Per the germline V gene, CDR1 is MGHRA and CDR2 is YSYEKL. CDR3 in DNA: TGCGCCAGCAGCCAGCGGCAACCGCGGAATGAAAAACTGTTTTTT. Translated: CASSQRQPRNEKLFF.

V usage is TRBV7-2 and J usage is TRBJ2-3; TRBD1 might be the D (5 bases). The ends were cut back, 7 bases at V and 2 bases at J, with 13 bases in the middle. Germline V gene data show CDR1 as SGHTA and CDR2 as FQGNSA. This CDR3 has 14 amino acids. For the CDR3, the DNA is TGTGCCAGCACCCTAGGGGCTATCACAGATACGCAGTATTTT. Protein sequence: CASTLGAITDTQYF.

This clonotype was detected a few times. The rearrangement joins TRBV5-1 to TRBJ1-5; perhaps TRBD1 as D (6 bases). Germline assignment: CDR1 SGHRS and CDR2 YFSETQ. This CDR3 is 15 amino acids long. V lost 2 bases and J lost 5, with 14 bases in between. The CDR3 protein is CASSFSGGLDQPQHF. The CDR3 nucleotides read TGCGCCAGCAGCTTTTCGGGGGGCTTAGATCAGCCCCAGCATTTT.

This clonotype was recorded many times. The rearrangement joins TRBV7-2 to TRBJ2-4; 8 nucleotides agree with TRBD1. Germline CDR1 is SGHTA and CDR2 is FQGNSA. Trimming removed 5 bases from V and 10 bases from J; junction bases left unmatched: 10. The CDR3 covers 14 residues. In DNA, the CDR3 is TGTGCCAGCAGCCCCGAGGACAGGGTAGGGATTCAGTACTTC. Translation: CASSPEDRVGIQYF.

This clonotype was found a few times. The junction departs from the called germline gene at one end, perhaps through a read error. The rearrangement uses TRBV2 and TRBJ2-5, with 8 bases that match TRBD2. CDR3 length: 15 residues. Germline lookup yields CDR1 SNHLY and CDR2 FYNNEI. In DNA form, the CDR3 reads TGTGCCAGCACTGAACAGGCGGGGGGAGTCGAGACCCAGTACTTC. It codes for CASTEQAGGVETQYF.

The chain combines TRBV19 with TRBJ2-1; D possibly matches TRBD1 or TRBD2 (7 bases each). The CDR3 is 15 residues long. The V end was cut by 2 bases, the J end by 5 bases, with 13 bases between. The germline CDR1 and CDR2 sequences are LNHDA and SQIVND (reference sequence). CDR3: CASSIRAGGDNEQFF. For the CDR3, the DNA is TGTGCCAGTAGTATACGGGCAGGGGGGGACAATGAGCAGTTCTTC.

The chain employs TRBV7-8 and TRBJ1-2, with D tentatively TRBD1 (6 bases). Trimming pared 1 base from V and 3 bases from J, leaving 12 bases between. Germline lookup yields CDR1 SGHVS and CDR2 FQNEAQ. The CDR3 is 15 residues long. The CDR3 nucleotides are TGTGCCAGCAGCTTAGGTGCAGGGGAAGACTATGGCTACACCTTC. Amino acids: CASSLGAGEDYGYTF.

The gene calls are TRBV6-2 or TRBV6-3 and TRBJ2-3, with D unclear. V dropped 2 bases and J dropped 6 bases, with 6 bases sitting between them. The CDR3 consists of 12 residues. The germline gives CDR1 MNHEY, CDR2 SVGEGT. This CDR3 is CASSYPWDTQYF. The DNA of the CDR3 is TGTGCCAGCAGTTACCCGTGGGATACGCAGTATTTT.

The table lists this clonotype with a few counts. The V gene is TRBV10-3, the J gene TRBJ1-1, with D unresolved. Between the trimmed V and J ends, which lost 0 bases and 3 bases, there was a span of 20 bases. In germline, CDR1 is ENHRY, CDR2 SYGVKD. This CDR3 has 18 amino acids. In DNA, the CDR3 is TGTGCCATCAGTGAGTCCGTGGTGGCCCGCCCGGGGTACACTGAAGCTTTCTTT. Its protein is CAISESVVARPGYTEAFF.

This clonotype turned up a few times. The chain joins TRBV11-2 to TRBJ2-2; the D gene is possibly TRBD2 (5 bases). V lost 3 bases, J lost 4 bases, and 12 bases lay in between. Germline CDR1 reads SGHAT; CDR2 reads FQNNGV. The CDR3 has 15 amino acids. DNA of the CDR3: TGTGCCAGCAGCTTGACTATCGGGTCCACCGGGGAGCTGTTTTTT. Amino acids: CASSLTIGSTGELFF.

This clonotype was counted only a few times. V gene TRBV4-1 combines with J gene TRBJ1-2; possible D gene TRBD1, 5 bases. The germline V gene has CDR1 MGHRA and CDR2 YSYEKL. This CDR3 comprises 15 residues. V was pared by 0 bases and J by 2 bases, with 10 bases between. The CDR3 spells CASSQDPGTNYGYTF. Here the CDR3 DNA reads TGCGCCAGCAGCCAAGATCCCGGGACCAACTATGGCTACACCTTC.

J is TRBJ1-6 and V is TRBV7-9; D remains unclear. The CDR3 extends over 13 amino acids. Trimming shortened V by 5 bases and J by 10 bases, and 12 bases separated the two germline ends. CDR1 is SEHNR, CDR2 FQNEAQ, per germline (reference sequence). CDR3 in DNA: TGTGCCAGCAGCCACGGGAGGGAGTCACCCCTCCACTTT. This translates into CASSHGRESPLHF.

This rearrangement joins TRBV5-1 to TRBJ2-3; perhaps TRBD2 as D (5 bases). V dropped 4 bases and J dropped 0 bases, with 12 bases sitting between them. Germline V gives CDR1 SGHRS, CDR2 YFSETQ. The CDR3 spans 15 residues. The CDR3 sequence is CASSARDSSTDTQYF. The CDR3 nucleotides read TGCGCCAGCAGCGCCCGGGATTCTAGCACAGATACGCAGTATTTT.

The genes are TRBV12-5 and TRBJ2-3; 9 nucleotides agree with TRBD1. J lost 4 bases, V lost 4 bases, and 3 bases had no gene match. CDR3 length: 14 residues. The germline V gene encodes CDR1 LGHNT and CDR2 FRNRAP. Here the CDR3 reads CASGSRTGADTQYF. For the CDR3, the DNA is TGTGCTAGTGGTTCGCGGACAGGGGCAGATACGCAGTATTTT. The full variable domain, rest sourced from reference TRBV12-5 and TRBJ2-3, is DARVTQTPRHKVTEMGQEVTMRCQPILGHNTVFWYRQTMMQGLELLAYFRNRAPLDDSGMPKDRFSAEMPDATLATLKIQPSEPRDSAVYFCASGSRTGADTQYFGPGTRLTVL.

This clonotype was counted a few times. The V gene is TRBV10-2, the J gene TRBJ2-1; TRBD2 aligns across 11 bases. There are 15 residues in the CDR3. Germline CDR1 WSHSY, CDR2 SAAADI. The V and J ends lost 7 bases and 2 bases, in that order; junction bases with no gene match: 4. CDR3 nucleotides: TGCGCCAGCAAGATTAGCGGGGGGGCCTACAATGAGCAGTTCTTC. Its protein is CASKISGGAYNEQFF.

This clonotype was seen a handful of times. The chain couples TRBV7-8 to TRBJ2-1; TRBD2 matches 9 bases. The CDR3 has 18 residues. CDR1 is SGHVS and CDR2 is FQNEAQ in the germline V gene. The V segment lost 8 bases and the J segment 1 base; nucleotides outside the gene matches: 15. In DNA form, the CDR3 reads TGTGCCAGCCAGGGTATGGCGGGGGGGCCTTCATCCTACAATGAGCAGTTCTTC. It yields the protein CASQGMAGGPSSYNEQFF.

The sample holds a few counts of this clonotype. The V call is TRBV6-5, the J call TRBJ2-4; D not certain. CDR3 size: 17 residues. Germline V CDR1 and CDR2: MNHEY, SVGAGI. V lost 2 bases and J lost 0, with 14 bases in between. The CDR3 sequence is CASSYGFVGEAKNIQYF. The CDR3 DNA is TGTGCCAGCAGTTACGGATTCGTTGGAGAAGCCAAAAACATTCAGTACTTC.

This clonotype was counted between two and nine times. The V call is TRBV20-1, the J call TRBJ2-3; D is unclear. In germline, CDR1 is DFQATT, CDR2 SNEGSKA (reference sequence). CDR3 length equals 13 residues. Between the trimmed V and J ends, which lost 7 bases and 6 bases, there was a span of 17 bases. CDR3 nucleotide sequence: TGCAGTGTTAGCCCGGGCCGCAAGGATACGCAGTATTTT. Amino acids: CSVSPGRKDTQYF.

The chain recombines TRBV28 with TRBJ2-7, with 7 bases identical to TRBD1. The germline gives CDR1 MDHEN, CDR2 SYDVKM. There are 14 residues in the CDR3. V was pared by 5 bases and J by 4 bases, with 8 bases of the junction left unmatched. The CDR3 spells CASSPQQGWYEQYV. CDR3 DNA: TGTGCCAGCAGTCCACAACAGGGGTGGTACGAGCAGTACGTC.

The table lists this clonotype with a few counts. V and J are TRBV10-3 and TRBJ1-2, with D possibly matching TRBD1 (5 bases). Germline V lookup: CDR1 ENHRY, CDR2 SYGVKD. The CDR3 is 15 amino acids. Trimming left V 5 bases short and J 2 bases short, with 15 bases between. Here the CDR3 reads CAISPGHGGNYGYTF. Here the CDR3 DNA reads TGTGCCATCAGTCCTGGACACGGTGGCAACTATGGCTACACCTTC.

The chain recombines TRBV6-4 with TRBJ1-2; D is ambiguous. This CDR3 region has 15 residues. V gave up 4 bases and J gave up 4 bases, with 16 bases separating them. Germline loops: CDR1 MRHNA, CDR2 SNTAGT. This CDR3 is CASSATPTTPYGYTF. CDR3 DNA: TGTGCCAGCAGTGCCACCCCGACAACTCCCTATGGCTACACCTTC.

The chain uses TRBV2 and TRBJ2-3; D not resolved. The germline CDR1 and CDR2 sequences are SNHLY and FYNNEI. This CDR3 has 13 residues. Trimming pared 1 base from V and 9 bases from J, leaving 11 bases between. The DNA of the CDR3 is TGTGCCAGCAGTGAAGGGGTGGGTTCCACGCAGTATTTT. Translated, it gives CASSEGVGSTQYF.

In its sample, this clonotype was seen a few times. The CDR3 loop is CASSPAGNTQYF. DNA for the CDR3: TGTGCCAGCAGCCCGGCGGGAAATACGCAGTATTTT. V gene TRBV6-2 or TRBV6-3 combines with J gene TRBJ2-3; weak D call: TRBD2 (6 bases). V gave up 6 bases and J gave up 7 bases, with 11 bases separating them. Germline CDR1 is MNHEY and CDR2 is SVGEGT. The CDR3 spans 12 residues.

The chain couples TRBV5-1 to TRBJ2-2; TRBD1 matches at 9 bases. The CDR3 is 15 residues long. The germline V gene has CDR1 SGHRS and CDR2 YFSETQ. V dropped 2 bases and J dropped 5; count of bases not matched to a gene: 4. The CDR3, as DNA: TGCGCCAGCAGCTTAGCCGGGACAGGGACCGGGGAGCTGTTTTTT. Protein product: CASSLAGTGTGELFF. The full variable domain, completed using reference TRBV5-1 and TRBJ2-2, is KAGVTQTPRYLIKTRGQQVTLSCSPISGHRSVSWYQQTPGQGLQFLFEYFSETQRNKGNFPGRFSGRQFSNSRSEMNVSTLELGDSALYLCASSLAGTGTGELFFGEGSRLTVL.

The chain is built from TRBV20-1 and TRBJ2-1; 8 bases are a match to TRBD1. Per the germline V gene, CDR1 is DFQATT and CDR2 is SNEGSKA (reference sequence). After removal of 5 bases from V and 8 bases from J, the junction contained 11 bases not matched to a gene. This CDR3 contains 14 residues. This chain's CDR3 is CSAPPGGPRDEQFF. The CDR3 region has the DNA TGCAGTGCTCCCCCAGGGGGCCCTCGGGATGAGCAGTTCTTC.

This clonotype came up a few times. V is TRBV20-1 and J is TRBJ1-2, with D uncertain. The V end lost 3 bases, the J end lost 4 bases, and 9 bases lay between the germline ends. The germline V gene encodes CDR1 DFQATT and CDR2 SNEGSKA (reference sequence). The CDR3 has 12 amino acids. Here the CDR3 DNA reads TGCAGTGCTAGGTGGCTCCTCTATGGCTACACCTTC. It codes for CSARWLLYGYTF.

The CDR3 reads CASSLLERGASPSYNEQFF. In DNA, the CDR3 is TGTGCCAGCAGTTTATTGGAGCGGGGGGCCTCCCCCTCCTACAATGAGCAGTTCTTC. The chain is built from TRBV27 and TRBJ2-1; 9 nucleotides align to TRBD2. The CDR3 consists of 19 residues. Germline lookup yields CDR1 MNHEY and CDR2 SMNVEV (reference sequence). The ends lost 1 base at V and 0 bases at J; junction bases unmatched: 10.

This clonotype was counted only a few times. The chain uses TRBV4-1 and TRBJ2-2, with TRBD2 matching over 8 bases. J was trimmed by 7 bases and V by 1 base; bases with no gene match: 14. This CDR3 has 18 residues. In germline, CDR1 is MGHRA, CDR2 YSYEKL. The CDR3 loop reads CASSQAFRGGRASGELFF. CDR3 nucleotide sequence: TGCGCCAGCAGCCAAGCCTTCCGGGGGGGCCGGGCAAGCGGGGAGCTGTTTTTT.